A single sample gave rise to the 25 T cell receptor beta chains below, sequenced in a study of blood T cell repertoires in COVID-19. Sequenced by immunoSEQ multiplex PCR; TCRdb stores in-frame clones only, minus some. The data contain 200,000 to 250,000 clones, about 80% of them seen just once; the ten biggest clones take up less than 2%. The specimen sequenced was PBMCs or T cells enriched from blood (not recorded which). The origin of the receptors is a man between 60 and 75 years old who had recovered from COVID-19.

CDR3 bases: TGTGCCAGTAGTATTCTGAACACCGGGGAGCTGTTTTTT. Protein product: CASSILNTGELFF. V is TRBV19 and J is TRBJ2-2; D unresolved. Germline CDR1 LNHDA, CDR2 SQIVND (reference sequence). The V gene lost 3 bases and the J gene lost 1 base, with 3 bases spanning the gap. The CDR3 spans 13 residues.

V gene TRBV27 combines with J gene TRBJ1-5; 7 bases are a match to TRBD1. V gave up 5 bases and J gave up 5 bases; unmatched junction bases: 9. Germline V lookup: CDR1 MNHEY, CDR2 SMNVEV (reference sequence). The CDR3 has 15 amino acids. CDR3 sequence reads: CASSPLDRAYQPQHF. As DNA, the CDR3 is TGTGCCAGCAGTCCCCTAGACAGGGCTTATCAGCCCCAGCATTTT.

This chain connects TRBV30 to TRBJ1-6, with D maybe TRBD1 (6 bases). Trimming removed 2 bases at V and 4 bases at J, with 15 bases between. Germline V gene lookup returns CDR1 GTSNPN and CDR2 SVGIG (reference sequence). The CDR3 sequence is 16 residues long. The CDR3 DNA reads as TGTGCCTGGAGTATTGGGTTGGGGGCTTATAATTCACCCCTCCACTTT. Its protein product is CAWSIGLGAYNSPLHF.

The gene calls are TRBV5-1 and TRBJ1-1; 10 bases are a match to TRBD1. Germline V gene sequence: CDR1 SGHRS, CDR2 YFSETQ. This CDR3 is built from 15 residues. The V gene end was trimmed by 4 bases and the J gene end by 2 bases; junction bases not matched to a gene: 5. This CDR3 reads CASSRDRGINTEAFF. CDR3 DNA sequence: TGCGCCAGCAGCAGGGACAGGGGAATAAACACTGAAGCTTTCTTT.

The chain has TRBV5-1 and TRBJ2-5; 7 bases fit TRBD1. Germline loops: CDR1 SGHRS, CDR2 YFSETQ. The CDR3 runs to 12 residues. The trim removed 7 bases at V and 1 base at J, leaving 1 base unmatched. The DNA of the CDR3 is TGCGCCAGCCGGGACAGCCAAGAGACCCAGTACTTC. It encodes CASRDSQETQYF.

This chain uses TRBV25-1 with TRBJ1-3; 7 nucleotides align to TRBD1. Germline assignment: CDR1 MGHDK and CDR2 SYGVNS. Trimming cost V 6 bases and J 0 bases; bases outside gene matches: 2. The CDR3 totals 14 residues. CDR3: CASRDRASGNTIYF. The CDR3 DNA follows: TGTGCCAGCAGAGACAGGGCCTCTGGAAACACCATATATTTT. Variable domain in full (rest from reference TRBV25-1 and TRBJ1-3): EADIYQTPRYLVIGTGKKITLECSQTMGHDKMYWYQQDPGMELHLIHYSYGVNSTEKGDLSSESTVSRIRTEHFPLTLESARPSHTSQYLCASRDRASGNTIYFGEGSWLTVV.

In its sample, this clone was seen a few times. The chain has TRBV20-1 and TRBJ1-5; TRBD1 aligns across 9 bases. The germline V gene has CDR1 DFQATT and CDR2 SNEGSKA (reference sequence). This CDR3 region has 15 residues. The J segment lost 5 bases and the V segment lost 3 bases, leaving 8 bases of the junction unmatched. This chain's CDR3 is CSASDNRGLDQPQHF. Written as DNA, the CDR3 is TGCAGTGCTAGTGATAACAGGGGGCTTGATCAGCCCCAGCATTTT.

The chain couples TRBV6-6 to TRBJ1-5; possibly TRBD1 for D (5 bases). The CDR3 totals 14 residues. Germline CDR1 reads MNHNY; CDR2 reads SVGAGI (reference sequence). Trimming took 7 bases from V and 5 from J, leaving 15 bases between them. The CDR3 spells CASNFGHLYQPQHF. CDR3 nucleotides: TGTGCCAGCAACTTCGGACATTTATATCAGCCCCAGCATTTT.

The chain recombines TRBV10-1 with TRBJ2-1; D gene ambiguous. From germline, CDR1 is WNHNN and CDR2 SYGVQD (reference sequence). Trimming removed 5 bases from V and 3 bases from J, with 14 bases in between. There are 15 residues in the CDR3. Here the CDR3 reads CASSPTLLVYNEQFF. CDR3 DNA: TGCGCCAGCAGTCCGACACTTTTGGTCTACAATGAGCAGTTCTTC.

The V and J genes are TRBV18 and TRBJ1-1; 7 nucleotides match TRBD1. The CDR3 covers 14 residues. Trimming removed 4 bases from V and 4 bases from J; junction bases left unmatched: 6. Germline V lookup: CDR1 KGHSH, CDR2 LQKENI. This CDR3 reads CASSQQGPGTEAFF. In nucleotides, the CDR3 is TGTGCCAGCTCACAACAGGGGCCAGGCACTGAAGCTTTCTTT.

J is TRBJ1-2 and V is TRBV27; 8 bases match TRBD1. The ends lost 0 bases at V and 4 bases at J; junction bases unmatched: 10. Germline-derived CDR1 and CDR2 are MNHEY and SMNVEV (reference sequence). This CDR3 has 17 residues. CDR3 sequence (DNA): TGTGCCAGCAGTTTATCTAGGACAGGGTCTACCTCCTATGGCTACACCTTC. Its protein product is CASSLSRTGSTSYGYTF.

This clone was counted a few times. V gene TRBV28 combines with J gene TRBJ1-2, with a possible D match to TRBD1 (6 bases). Germline CDR1 MDHEN, CDR2 SYDVKM. CDR3 length: 15 amino acids. V lost 5 bases and J 2 bases, leaving 15 bases between the germline ends. CDR3 sequence reads: CASSPGGATNYGYTF. CDR3 bases: TGTGCCAGCAGTCCCGGGGGGGCTACCAACTATGGCTACACCTTC.

This chain connects TRBV5-4 to TRBJ2-7; tentatively, D is TRBD2 (7 bases). V gave up 3 bases and J gave up 6 bases, with 16 bases separating them. The CDR3 contains 14 residues. Germline CDR1 SGHNT, CDR2 YYREEE (reference sequence). The DNA for the CDR3 is TGTGCCAGCAGCTGGGGCCTAAGGGGGGGCGAGCAGTACTTC. Its translation is CASSWGLRGGEQYF.

This chain connects TRBV5-8 to TRBJ1-5; D not resolved. The CDR3 consists of 13 residues. Germline lookup yields CDR1 SGHTS and CDR2 YDEGEE. Trimming shortened V by 0 bases and J by 7 bases, and 8 bases separated the two germline ends. The CDR3 nucleotides are TGTGCCAGCAGCTTGGTCCCGGGGCAGCCCCAGCATTTT. Translating it yields CASSLVPGQPQHF.

The rearrangement joins TRBV6-5 to TRBJ2-1; maybe TRBD2 (6 bases). Germline assignment: CDR1 MNHEY and CDR2 SVGAGI. The V end was cut by 8 bases, the J end by 7 bases, with 18 bases between. The CDR3 has 14 residues. CDR3 DNA: TGTGCCAGCGGCGCAGGGTGGGGGAGGAATGAGCAGTTCTTC. This encodes CASGAGWGRNEQFF.

The chain combines TRBV19 with TRBJ1-4, with D tentatively TRBD1 (6 bases). Germline V gene sequence: CDR1 LNHDA, CDR2 SQIVND (reference sequence). V was trimmed by 9 bases and J by 7 bases, leaving 18 bases between them. This CDR3 has 14 residues. The CDR3 region has the DNA TGTGCCAGCAGAGAACAGGGCGGTTCTGAAAAACTGTTTTTT. Translated, it gives CASREQGGSEKLFF. Using reference TRBV19 and TRBJ1-4 for the parts outside the CDR3, the full variable domain is DGGITQSPKYLFRKEGQNVTLSCEQNLNHDAMYWYRQDPGQGLRLIYYSQIVNDFQKGDIAEGYSVSREKKESFPLTVTSAQKNPTAFYLCASREQGGSEKLFFGSGTQLSVL.

This clone occurred a few times. V is TRBV6-5 and J is TRBJ1-5; D is unresolved. This CDR3 contains 15 residues. Trimming took off 6 bases at V and 0 bases at J, with 12 bases between the two ends. Germline CDR1 is MNHEY and CDR2 is SVGAGI. The CDR3 is CASRPPGSSNQPQHF. In DNA form, the CDR3 reads TGTGCCAGCAGGCCCCCGGGGTCTAGCAATCAGCCCCAGCATTTT.

The chain couples TRBV11-3 to TRBJ1-1; the match to TRBD1 covers 7 bases. V dropped 6 bases and J dropped 0; count of bases not matched to a gene: 7. The CDR3 sequence is 15 residues long. Germline values: CDR1 SGHNT, CDR2 YENEEA. CDR3 sequence: CASSGLGQMNTEAFF. DNA for the CDR3: TGTGCCAGCAGTGGATTGGGACAGATGAACACTGAAGCTTTCTTT.

This chain uses TRBV5-5 with TRBJ1-3; D remains unclear. The germline V gene encodes CDR1 SGHKS and CDR2 YYEKEE (reference sequence). Trimming left V 3 bases short and J 0 bases short, with 7 bases between. The CDR3 contains 14 residues. Here the CDR3 DNA reads TGTGCCAGCAGCTGGAGGGACTCTGGAAACACCATATATTTT. It is translated as CASSWRDSGNTIYF. Based on the CDR3 plus reference TRBV5-5 and TRBJ1-3, the full variable domain is DAGVTQSPTHLIKTRGQQVTLRCSPISGHKSVSWYQQVLGQGPQFIFQYYEKEERGRGNFPDRFSARQFPNYSSELNVNALLLGDSALYLCASSWRDSGNTIYFGEGSWLTVV.

This clone was recorded only once. V gene TRBV7-2 combines with J gene TRBJ2-3; D not certain. Trimming took off 2 bases at V and 4 bases at J, with 7 bases between the two ends. Looked up from germline, CDR1 is SGHTA and CDR2 is FQGNSA. The CDR3 has 13 residues. CDR3 sequence (DNA): TGTGCCAGCAGCTTACCTGGGCCAGATACGCAGTATTTT. Its protein product is CASSLPGPDTQYF.

This clone was seen a few times. The J gene is TRBJ2-1, the V gene TRBV6-5; TRBD1 matches 8 bases. This CDR3 is built from 15 residues. Germline V gene lookup returns CDR1 MNHEY and CDR2 SVGAGI. V was clipped by 6 bases and J by 9 bases; unmatched bases: 13. The CDR3 sequence: CASRETGAVGGEQFF. Here the CDR3 DNA reads TGTGCCAGCAGAGAGACAGGGGCGGTTGGTGGTGAGCAGTTCTTC.

The chain employs TRBV11-3 and TRBJ1-6; 8 nucleotides line up with TRBD1. The V and J ends lost 4 bases and 8 bases, in that order; junction bases with no gene match: 7. The CDR3 contains 15 residues. CDR1 and CDR2 from the germline V gene are SGHNT and YENEEA. CDR3 sequence reads: CASSYRTGRYSPLHF. CDR3 nucleotide sequence: TGTGCCAGCAGCTACCGGACAGGGCGGTATTCACCCCTCCACTTT. Variable domain in full (rest from reference TRBV11-3 and TRBJ1-6): EAGVVQSPRYKIIEKKQPVAFWCNPISGHNTLYWYLQNLGQGPELLIRYENEEAVDDSQLPKDRFSAERLKGVDSTLKIQPAELGDSAVYLCASSYRTGRYSPLHFGNGTRLTVT.

This sequence joins TRBV9 and TRBJ2-1; D is perhaps TRBD1 (6 bases). The CDR3 extends over 14 amino acids. In germline, CDR1 is SGDLS, CDR2 YYNGEE. Trimming pared 0 bases from V and 4 bases from J, leaving 8 bases between. Here the CDR3 reads CASSVGTAYNEQFF. The CDR3 bases are TGTGCCAGCAGCGTAGGGACAGCTTACAATGAGCAGTTCTTC.

The chain uses TRBV6-5 and TRBJ1-4, with a weak D call TRBD1 (5 bases). CDR1 MNHEY and CDR2 SVGAGI come from the germline V gene. The CDR3 is 14 amino acids. Trimming left V 4 bases short and J 7 bases short, with 13 bases between. This chain's CDR3 is CASSSAGWGEKLFF. CDR3 sequence (DNA): TGTGCCAGCAGTTCCGCAGGGTGGGGTGAAAAACTGTTTTTT.

The V and J genes are TRBV2 and TRBJ1-1; D is unresolved. Deletions cut 6 bases from V and 3 bases from J, with 5 bases between. Germline V gene sequence: CDR1 SNHLY, CDR2 FYNNEI. The CDR3 contains 11 residues. The CDR3 reads CASSSDTEAFF. The CDR3 bases are TGTGCCAGCAGCAGTGACACTGAAGCTTTCTTT.